This entry is about one T cell receptor (beta chain). The data were obtained in a study of shared clonotypes between healthy human individuals. The CDR3 runs 14 residues. Germline CDR1 and CDR2: SNHLY and FYNNEI. With 1 base removed from V and 4 bases from J, the gap between germline ends came to 9 bases. The assay was immunoSEQ multiplex PCR, and TCRdb's table has in-frame clones only and misses some. The table lists under 2.5 million clones, around 92% of them singletons. The TCR sequence derives from a man younger than 35 in good health. Some clones in this sample may be carry-over from other donors' samples. The rearrangement uses TRBV2 and TRBJ2-3; D not resolved. The material sequenced was naive CD4+ T cells from PBMCs. The subset here: CD45RA+ positively selected. CDR3 sequence reads: CASSEGWAPDTQYF. Written as DNA, the CDR3 is TGTGCCAGCAGTGAAGGCTGGGCCCCAGATACGCAGTATTTT.